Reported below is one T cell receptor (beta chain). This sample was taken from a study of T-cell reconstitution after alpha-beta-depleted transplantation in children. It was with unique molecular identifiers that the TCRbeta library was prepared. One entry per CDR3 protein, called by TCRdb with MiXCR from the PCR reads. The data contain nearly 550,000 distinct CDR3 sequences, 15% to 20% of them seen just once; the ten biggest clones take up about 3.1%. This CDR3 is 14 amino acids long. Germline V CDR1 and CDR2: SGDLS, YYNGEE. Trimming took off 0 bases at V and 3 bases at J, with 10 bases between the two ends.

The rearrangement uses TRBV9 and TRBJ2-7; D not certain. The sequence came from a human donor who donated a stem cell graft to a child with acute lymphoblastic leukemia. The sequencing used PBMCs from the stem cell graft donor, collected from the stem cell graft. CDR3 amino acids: CASSVDPFNYEQYF. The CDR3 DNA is TGTGCCAGCAGCGTAGACCCATTTAACTACGAGCAGTACTTC.